The clone carrying this TCR beta chain was seen ten or more times. The antigen remains undetermined. The read ends 3 residues early relative to the CDR3; the germline J gene fills the gap. The sample originates from a study of T cell clonality in common variable immunodeficiency. Whole-study results and caveats: In common variable immunodeficiency, TCR beta chains reportedly carried fewer deletions and N-nucleotide insertions. CVID subjects showed higher TCRbeta clonality than healthy controls.

This CDR3 has 12 amino acids. CDR1 and CDR2 from the germline V gene are LNHDA and SQIVND (reference sequence). V was clipped by 6 bases and J by 4 bases; unmatched bases: 1. Sequencing used immunoSEQ multiplex PCR; TCRdb keeps in-frame clones, though not all of them. This sample has 55,000 to 65,000 clones, each found more than once. The chain joins TRBV19 to TRBJ1-1, with 8 bases identical to TRBD1. The material sequenced was peripheral blood mononuclear cells. The receptor was isolated from a person between 18 and 75 years old in good health. The CDR3 here is CASRTGATEAFF. The DNA read from the CDR3 is TGTGCCAGTAGGACAGGGGCCACTGAA.